This record looks at one TCR beta chain sequence and its context. Its antigen is currently unknown. This sample is drawn from a study of cytomegalovirus exposure and HLA in healthy donors. Study context: The Caucasian-associated ancestry cluster contained 81% of the 398 genotyped donors. Study-level points and caveats: A list of 164 TCR beta chains associated with cytomegalovirus was given. Three chains linked to CMV were shown in vitro to be specific for CMV antigens. Cytomegalovirus status was reportedly diagnosed by the classifier with high sensitivity and specificity.

Trimming removed 8 bases from V and 5 bases from J, with 18 bases in between. CDR1 and CDR2 from the germline V gene are MNHEY and SVGAGI. CDR3 size: 14 residues. Use of 60 Vbeta and 13 Jbeta primers characterized the PCR. Method: immunoSEQ multiplex PCR; TCRdb's copy keeps in-frame clones and lacks some. The sample carries 120,000 to 150,000 clones, over 70% recorded once. The J gene is TRBJ1-2, the V gene TRBV6-5, with D possibly TRBD1 on 6 matching bases. The source material was PBMCs. The clonotype was recovered from a woman aged 35 to 49 in good health and CMV-seropositive. The CDR3: CASLRDIGVYGYTF. DNA of the CDR3: TGTGCCAGCCTCCGGGACATTGGAGTTTATGGCTACACCTTC.